The 2 T cell receptor beta chains in this list originate from one sample, sequenced in a study of cytotoxic CD8 clonotypes in ibrutinib-treated CLL. TCRdb's table, derived via immunoSEQ multiplex PCR, lists solely in-frame clones and lacks some. Among hundreds of thousands of clones, 70% were seen once, and the ten largest hold roughly 6.4%. Sequences were derived from PBMCs, sampled after 12 months of ibrutinib treatment. The receptors here all came from a human donor with chronic lymphocytic leukemia.

This clone was recorded once. The chain has TRBV15 and TRBJ2-3; D remains unclear. The CDR3 runs 15 residues. Trimming pared 1 base from V and 4 bases from J, leaving 12 bases between. In germline, CDR1 is LNHNV, CDR2 YYDKDF (reference sequence). The CDR3 DNA follows: TGTGCCACCAGCAGAGTTCTATCAGTTCCAGATACGCAGTATTTT. It is translated as CATSRVLSVPDTQYF.

The J gene is TRBJ2-1, the V gene TRBV6-1; TRBD2 matches at 7 bases. The CDR3 extends over 14 amino acids. The germline gives CDR1 MNHNS, CDR2 SASEGT. V gave up 2 bases and J gave up 8 bases; unmatched junction bases: 6. CDR3 sequence reads: CASSEQRGPYEQFF. Written as DNA, the CDR3 is TGTGCCAGCAGTGAACAGCGGGGTCCTTATGAGCAGTTCTTC.